Each of the 28 T cell receptor beta chains below was sequenced from the same sample in a study of OX40 agonist ivuxolimab in advanced cancers. Profiled with immunoSEQ multiplex PCR; TCRdb holds only in-frame clones, not every one. The sample shows roughly 80,000 clones, approximately 88% of them seen only once. Material: CD4+ or CD8+ T cells sorted from blood, obtained in a trial of the OX40 agonist ivuxolimab. These receptor sequences come from an adult with an advanced solid tumor such as melanoma, head and neck, liver or kidney cancer.

The rearrangement links TRBV7-9 to TRBJ2-2; D remains unclear. This CDR3 spans 15 amino acids. Trimming cost V 2 bases and J 0 bases, with 7 bases left between them. Germline CDR1 and CDR2: SEHNR and FQNEAQ (reference sequence). CDR3 sequence: CASSLWLANTGELFF. CDR3 in DNA: TGTGCCAGCAGCTTATGGCTTGCGAACACCGGGGAGCTGTTTTTT. Using reference TRBV7-9 and TRBJ2-2 for the parts outside the CDR3, the full variable domain is DTGVSQNPRHKITKRGQNVTFRCDPISEHNRLYWYRQTLGQGPEFLTYFQNEAQLEKSRLLSDRFSAERPKGSFSTLEIQRTEQGDSAMYLCASSLWLANTGELFFGEGSRLTVL.

The chain uses TRBV6-6 and TRBJ1-3; a weak D match, TRBD1 (6 bases). CDR3 size: 16 residues. The germline V gene encodes CDR1 MNHNY and CDR2 SVGAGI (reference sequence). Trimming cost V 5 bases and J 1 base, with 15 bases left between them. CDR3 nucleotides: TGTGCCAGCAGTCCCGAGGGGGGGAGTTCTGGAAACACCATATATTTT. Translation: CASSPEGGSSGNTIYF.

This rearrangement joins TRBV6-6 to TRBJ2-4, with D perhaps given as TRBD1 or TRBD2 (6 bases each). This CDR3 has 13 amino acids. CDR1 MNHNY and CDR2 SVGAGI come from the germline V gene (reference sequence). Trimming pared 5 bases from V and 8 bases from J, leaving 13 bases between. The CDR3 DNA follows: TGTGCCAGCAGTCCCGGGGGCGGGTACATTCAGTACTTC. Translated, it gives CASSPGGGYIQYF.

This clone was recorded a few times. The chain is built from TRBV7-3 and TRBJ2-5; TRBD1 matches 7 bases. This CDR3 contains 14 residues. Per the germline V gene, CDR1 is SGHTA and CDR2 is FQGTGA. The J segment lost 5 bases and the V segment lost 5 bases, leaving 8 bases of the junction unmatched. CDR3 nucleotide sequence: TGTGCCAGCAGCCCAGGGACAGTAGGGGAGACCCAGTACTTC. Its translation is CASSPGTVGETQYF.

This clone came up once. The J gene is TRBJ1-5, the V gene TRBV19, with 7 bases aligning to TRBD1. The length of the CDR3 is 15 residues. Trimming removed 7 bases from V and 1 base from J; junction bases left unmatched: 7. Germline-derived CDR1 and CDR2 are LNHDA and SQIVND (reference sequence). The CDR3 is CASTGGGGSNQPQHF. The CDR3 DNA sequence: TGTGCCAGTACAGGGGGGGGAGGGAGCAATCAGCCCCAGCATTTT.

The V gene is TRBV6-5, the J gene TRBJ2-2; D is possibly TRBD1 or TRBD2 (6 bases each). The CDR3 totals 15 residues. The V end was cut by 0 bases, the J end by 7 bases, with 12 bases between. CDR1 is MNHEY and CDR2 is SVGAGI in the germline V gene. CDR3 nucleotide sequence: TGTGCCAGCAGTTACTCCGGGGGCGGTCTCGGGGAGCTGTTTTTT. Amino acid sequence: CASSYSGGGLGELFF.

The V gene is TRBV28, the J gene TRBJ1-5; 7 positions agree with TRBD1. CDR1 is MDHEN, CDR2 SYDVKM, per germline. V lost 6 bases and J lost 11; bases outside the gene matches: 7. The CDR3 length is 12 residues. The CDR3 DNA reads as TGTGCCAGCAGCCAGGGGGGAAGGGCCCAGCATTTT. Amino acid sequence: CASSQGGRAQHF.

The chain joins TRBV28 to TRBJ1-3, with D perhaps TRBD1 (5 bases). The CDR3 consists of 15 residues. CDR1 is MDHEN and CDR2 is SYDVKM in the germline V gene. Trimming left V 8 bases short and J 3 bases short, with 17 bases between. CDR3 nucleotides: TGTGCCAGCGCACTTGGGCAGGACAATGGAAACACCATATATTTT. Translating gives CASALGQDNGNTIYF.

The chain employs TRBV11-2 and TRBJ2-3, with TRBD2 identical over 7 bases. The CDR3 has 13 amino acids. CDR1 is SGHAT and CDR2 is FQNNGV in the germline V gene. V shed 5 bases and J 7 bases; nucleotides not matched to a gene: 6. CDR3 residues: CASSPGGRNTQYF. Here the CDR3 DNA reads TGTGCCAGCAGCCCCGGGGGGAGGAATACGCAGTATTTT.

J is TRBJ2-5 and V is TRBV5-1; perhaps TRBD2 as D (6 bases). V lost 0 bases and J 10 bases, leaving 19 bases between the germline ends. The CDR3 runs 15 residues. Germline lookup yields CDR1 SGHRS and CDR2 YFSETQ. The CDR3 is CASSLAEGYPEGQYF. CDR3 nucleotides: TGCGCCAGCAGCTTGGCGGAGGGCTACCCCGAGGGCCAGTACTTC.

CDR3 loop: CATSRGDRAMGSPLHF. CDR3 sequence (DNA): TGTGCCACCAGCAGAGGGGACAGGGCTATGGGATCACCCCTCCACTTT. The V gene is TRBV15, the J gene TRBJ1-6; 9 bases match TRBD1. The ends lost 1 base at V and 10 bases at J; junction bases unmatched: 8. CDR1 is LNHNV and CDR2 is YYDKDF in the germline V gene (reference sequence). The CDR3 sequence is 16 residues long. Based on the CDR3 plus reference TRBV15 and TRBJ1-6, the full variable domain is DAMVIQNPRYQVTQFGKPVTLSCSQTLNHNVMYWYQQKSSQAPKLLFHYYDKDFNNEADTPDNFQSRRPNTSFCFLDIRSPGLGDTAMYLCATSRGDRAMGSPLHFGNGTRLTVT.

The chain joins TRBV15 to TRBJ2-3; maybe TRBD2 (6 bases). The germline CDR1 and CDR2 sequences are LNHNV and YYDKDF (reference sequence). The V end lost 4 bases, the J end lost 2 bases, and 16 bases lay between the germline ends. CDR3 length: 16 residues. DNA of the CDR3: TGTGCCACCAGCATCTTTAGGCGGGGCTTCACAGATACGCAGTATTTT. Encoded protein: CATSIFRRGFTDTQYF.

This chain uses TRBV10-2 with TRBJ1-1, with D unclear. Germline CDR1 reads WSHSY; CDR2 reads SAAADI. Trimming cost V 5 bases and J 7 bases, with 11 bases left between them. The CDR3 length is 12 residues. CDR3 loop: CASSYEVGEAFF. The CDR3 region has the DNA TGCGCCAGCAGTTATGAGGTGGGTGAAGCTTTCTTT.

A single count supports this clone. The chain uses TRBV2 and TRBJ2-7, with D maybe TRBD2 (7 bases). Germline V gene sequence: CDR1 SNHLY, CDR2 FYNNEI. V lost 5 bases and J lost 4, with 12 bases in between. This CDR3 comprises 13 residues. The DNA of the CDR3 is TGTGCCAGCAGTAGCGGGACACTTTACGAGCAGTACGTC. It codes for CASSSGTLYEQYV.

The chain carries TRBV7-3 and TRBJ1-1; TRBD1 matches 8 bases. Germline V CDR1 and CDR2: SGHTA, FQGTGA. The CDR3 extends over 15 amino acids. The junction had 5 bases not matched to a gene; V was cut back by 1 base and J by 4 bases. The CDR3 bases are TGTGCCAGCAGCTTAATTGGACAGGGCAGCACTGAAGCTTTCTTT. It is translated as CASSLIGQGSTEAFF.

The rearrangement links TRBV6-5 to TRBJ2-2; no reliable D call. The CDR3 covers 12 residues. Germline V gene data show CDR1 as MNHEY and CDR2 as SVGAGI. Trimming took 1 base from V and 6 from J, leaving 3 bases between them. DNA for the CDR3: TGTGCCAGCAGTTACTTTTCCGGGGAGCTGTTTTTT. Translation gives CASSYFSGELFF.

The chain combines TRBV27 with TRBJ1-4; D is possibly TRBD1 (5 bases). Trimming removed 3 bases at V and 8 bases at J, with 13 bases between. This CDR3 contains 14 residues. Per the germline V gene, CDR1 is MNHEY and CDR2 is SMNVEV (reference sequence). CDR3 amino acids: CASSFYGDREKLFF. The CDR3 DNA is TGTGCCAGCAGTTTTTATGGGGACCGGGAAAAACTGTTTTTT.

The rearrangement links TRBV4-1 to TRBJ1-2, with a weak D call TRBD1 (6 bases). The V and J ends lost 1 base and 4 bases respectively, with 13 bases between them. Germline assignment: CDR1 MGHRA and CDR2 YSYEKL. The CDR3 sequence is 15 residues long. This CDR3 reads CASSQASGGGYGYTF. CDR3 nucleotides: TGCGCCAGCAGCCAAGCATCGGGGGGCGGCTATGGCTACACCTTC.

The J gene is TRBJ2-3, the V gene TRBV21-1; TRBD2, as called in the table, went unchecked against the DNA. TRBV21-1 is assigned pseudogene status. The CDR3 spans 17 residues. This CDR3 is CASSNPCTRGDTDTQYF. For the CDR3, the DNA is TGTGCCAGCAGCAATCCCTGTACGCGGGGAGACACAGATACGCAGTATTTT.

Only one count was recorded for this clone. This sequence joins TRBV2 and TRBJ2-2, with TRBD2 identical over 9 bases. Germline V gives CDR1 SNHLY, CDR2 FYNNEI. Unmatched junction bases numbered 7, after V lost 7 bases and J lost 4 bases. This CDR3 is built from 15 residues. This chain's CDR3 is CASMASGAGTGELFF. The CDR3 DNA sequence: TGTGCCAGCATGGCTAGCGGGGCGGGCACCGGGGAGCTGTTTTTT.

V gene TRBV7-8 combines with J gene TRBJ2-7; D perhaps matches TRBD2 (6 bases). The germline CDR1 and CDR2 sequences are SGHVS and FQNEAQ. Trimming removed 1 base from V and 0 bases from J, with 10 bases in between. The CDR3 is made up of 15 amino acids. The chain's CDR3 is CASSLEAGGSYEQYF. The CDR3 nucleotides are TGTGCCAGCAGCTTAGAAGCGGGTGGCTCCTACGAGCAGTACTTC.

The chain has TRBV6-5 and TRBJ1-2; TRBD1 aligns across 9 bases. Unmatched junction bases numbered 2, after V lost 8 bases and J lost 1 base. CDR1 and CDR2 (germline): MNHEY, SVGAGI. The CDR3 extends over 13 amino acids. CDR3 in amino acids: CASGTGNNYGYTF. CDR3 DNA: TGTGCCAGCGGGACAGGGAATAACTATGGCTACACCTTC.

J is TRBJ1-6 and V is TRBV5-6, with 7 bases aligning to TRBD1. The CDR3 runs to 14 residues. With 3 bases clipped from V and 7 bases from J, the junction kept 4 bases outside the gene matches. Germline lookup yields CDR1 SGHDT and CDR2 YYEEEE. The CDR3 region has the DNA TGTGCCAGCAGCTCTGACAGGGAAAATTCACCCCTCCACTTT. This sequence encodes CASSSDRENSPLHF.

V is TRBV9 and J is TRBJ2-3; TRBD1 matches 8 bases. This CDR3 comprises 16 residues. The germline CDR1 and CDR2 sequences are SGDLS and YYNGEE. After removal of 0 bases from V and 0 bases from J, the junction contained 3 bases not matched to a gene. The CDR3 DNA follows: TGTGCCAGCAGCGTAGGTCGGACAGGGAGCACAGATACGCAGTATTTT. Translating it yields CASSVGRTGSTDTQYF.

The rearrangement uses TRBV25-1 and TRBJ2-5; tentative D call: TRBD1 (6 bases). The CDR3 length is 15 residues. Trimming pared 2 bases from V and 2 bases from J, leaving 12 bases between. Germline CDR1 and CDR2: MGHDK and SYGVNS. The CDR3 region has the DNA TGTGCCAGCAGTGAAGCCGGGACATCGCAAGAGACCCAGTACTTC. As protein: CASSEAGTSQETQYF.

About this clone: At one end, the junction sequence differs from germline, possibly due to a read error. V gene TRBV5-8 combines with J gene TRBJ1-5; 11 positions agree with TRBD1. Germline-derived CDR1 and CDR2 are SGHTS and YDEGEE. This CDR3 is built from 16 residues. The CDR3 DNA reads as TGCGCCAGCAGCCAATCCAGGACAGGGGGCTATCAGCCCCAGCATTTT. Amino acid sequence: CASSQSRTGGYQPQHF.

In this sample, this clone turned up once. V is TRBV5-1 and J is TRBJ2-2; 10 bases match TRBD1. V shed 5 bases and J 4 bases; nucleotides not matched to a gene: 11. Germline V gene data show CDR1 as SGHRS and CDR2 as YFSETQ. The CDR3 has 17 residues. The CDR3 region is CASSGGSGTGATGELFF. DNA of the CDR3: TGCGCCAGCAGTGGTGGGTCCGGGACAGGGGCCACCGGGGAGCTGTTTTTT.

This clone was seen a handful of times. The chain carries TRBV5-4 and TRBJ1-2, with D maybe TRBD1 (5 bases). The V gene lost 1 base and the J gene lost 4 bases, with 11 bases spanning the gap. Germline lookup yields CDR1 SGHNT and CDR2 YYREEE (reference sequence). This CDR3 has 14 residues. CDR3 DNA: TGTGCCAGCAGCTTGTGGGGGGGTATCTATGGCTACACCTTC. Amino acid sequence: CASSLWGGIYGYTF.